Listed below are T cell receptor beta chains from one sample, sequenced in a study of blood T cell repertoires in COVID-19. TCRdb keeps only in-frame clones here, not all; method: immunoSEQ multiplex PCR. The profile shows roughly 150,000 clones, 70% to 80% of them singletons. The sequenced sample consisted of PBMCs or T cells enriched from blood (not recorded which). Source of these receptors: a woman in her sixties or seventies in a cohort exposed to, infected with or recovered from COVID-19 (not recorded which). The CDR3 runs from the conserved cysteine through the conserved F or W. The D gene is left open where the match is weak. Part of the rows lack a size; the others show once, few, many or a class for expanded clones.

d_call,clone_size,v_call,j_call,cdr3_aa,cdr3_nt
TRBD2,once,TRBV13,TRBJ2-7,CASSSRLAPLEQYF,TGTGCCAGCAGCTCCAGACTAGCCCCTCTCGAGCAGTACTTC
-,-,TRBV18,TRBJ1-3,CASSTRQTTSGNTIYF,TGTGCCAGCTCAACCAGACAGACTACTAGCGGAAACACCATATATTTT
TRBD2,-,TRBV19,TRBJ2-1,CASSERGTSGRARDRFF,TGTGCCAGTAGTGAAAGAGGGACTAGCGGGAGGGCCCGGGATCGGTTCTTC
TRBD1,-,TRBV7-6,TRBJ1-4,CASSTRQGGNEKLFF,TGTGCCAGCAGCACAAGACAGGGAGGTAATGAAAAACTGTTTTTT
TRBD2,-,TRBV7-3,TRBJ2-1,CASGTAGASYNEQFF,TGTGCCAGCGGTACTGCGGGAGCGTCCTACAATGAGCAGTTCTTC
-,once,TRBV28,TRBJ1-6,CASSSLTGYNSPLHF,TGTGCCAGCAGCTCCCTCACAGGGTATAATTCACCCCTCCACTTT
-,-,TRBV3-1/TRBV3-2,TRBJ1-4,CASSLLKTGPNEKLFF,TGTGCCAGCAGCCTTCTCAAGACAGGCCCTAATGAAAAACTGTTTTTT
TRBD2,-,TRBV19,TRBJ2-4,CASSTGLAGGFVDIQYF,TGTGCCAGTAGTACTGGACTAGCGGGGGGTTTCGTTGACATTCAGTACTTC
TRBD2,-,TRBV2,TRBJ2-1,CASSPVGAPGTSGYNEQFF,TGTGCCAGCAGTCCGGTCGGGGCCCCCGGTACTAGCGGCTACAATGAGCAGTTCTTC
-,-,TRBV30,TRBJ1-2,CASVRPGGLYGYTF,TGTGCCTCAGTAAGACCCGGGGGGCTCTATGGCTACACCTTC
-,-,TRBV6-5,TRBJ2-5,CASGGVPGQETQYF,TGTGCCAGCGGAGGGGTACCGGGGCAAGAGACCCAGTACTTC
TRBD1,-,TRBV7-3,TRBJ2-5,CASSSGQGETQYF,TGTGCCAGCAGCTCCGGACAGGGAGAGACCCAGTACTTC
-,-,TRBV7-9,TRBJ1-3,CASSSQGLSNTIYF,TGTGCCAGCAGCTCACAGGGATTGTCGAACACCATATATTTT
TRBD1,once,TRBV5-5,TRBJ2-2,CASSPGTGNAGELFF,TGTGCCAGCAGCCCCGGGACAGGGAACGCCGGGGAGCTGTTTTTT
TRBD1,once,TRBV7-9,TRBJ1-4,CASSGDRTYEKLFF,TGTGCCAGCAGCGGGGACAGGACTTATGAAAAACTGTTTTTT
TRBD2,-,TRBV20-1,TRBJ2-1,CSASLGTSGRGNEQFF,TGCAGTGCTAGTTTGGGGACTAGCGGGAGGGGGAATGAGCAGTTCTTC
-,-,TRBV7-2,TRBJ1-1,CASSPSGGTEAFF,TGTGCCAGCAGCCCCTCCGGGGGCACTGAAGCTTTCTTT
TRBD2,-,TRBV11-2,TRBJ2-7,CASSPAGGSTYEQYF,TGTGCCAGCAGCCCAGCGGGGGGTAGTACCTACGAGCAGTACTTC
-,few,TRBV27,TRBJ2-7,CASSLSTEGYEQYF,TGTGCCAGCAGTTTATCAACAGAGGGTTACGAGCAGTACTTC
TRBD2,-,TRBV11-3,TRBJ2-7,CASSWGTSGYEQYF,TGTGCCAGCAGCTGGGGGACTAGCGGCTACGAGCAGTACTTC
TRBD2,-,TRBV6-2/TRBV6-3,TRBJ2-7,CASSPGRERALNIREQYF,TGTGCCAGCAGCCCCGGGAGGGAGCGGGCGCTTAACATACGGGAGCAGTACTTC
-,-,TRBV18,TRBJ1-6,CASQAPAAASHSPLHF,TGTGCCAGCCAAGCGCCGGCCGCAGCTAGTCATTCACCCCTCCACTTT
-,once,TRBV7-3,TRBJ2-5,CASSLTRTETQYF,TGTGCCAGCAGCTTAACCCGGACTGAGACCCAGTACTTC
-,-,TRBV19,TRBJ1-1,CASSILEGISAFF,TGTGCCAGTAGTATATTGGAGGGTATTTCAGCTTTCTTT
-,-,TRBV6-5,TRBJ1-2,CASRDSHYGYTF,TGTGCCAGCAGGGACAGCCACTATGGCTACACCTTC
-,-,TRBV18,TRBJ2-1,CASSPGDQNEQFF,TGTGCCAGCTCACCCGGGGATCAAAATGAGCAGTTCTTC
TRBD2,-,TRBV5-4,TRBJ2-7,CASRDEREGQGEQYF,TGTGCCAGCAGGGATGAGCGGGAGGGCCAGGGCGAGCAGTACTTC
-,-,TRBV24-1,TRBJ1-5,CATSDSGGLEPQHF,TGTGCCACCAGTGATTCCGGGGGGCTGGAGCCCCAGCATTTT
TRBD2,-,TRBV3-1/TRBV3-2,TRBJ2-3,CASSQASGTTDTQYF,TGTGCCAGCAGCCAAGCTAGCGGGACCACAGATACGCAGTATTTT
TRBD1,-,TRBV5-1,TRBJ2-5,CASSIGTAKETQYF,TGCGCCAGCAGCATAGGGACAGCGAAAGAGACCCAGTACTTC
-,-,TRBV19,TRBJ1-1,CASSIPYRSRTEAFF,TGTGCCAGTAGTATCCCGTACCGGTCCCGCACTGAAGCTTTCTTT
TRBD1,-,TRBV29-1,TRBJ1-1,CSVGGQIGTEAFF,TGCAGCGTGGGGGGACAGATTGGCACTGAAGCTTTCTTT
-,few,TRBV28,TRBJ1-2,CASSFRSYRDFNYGYTF,TGTGCCAGCAGTTTTAGGTCGTACAGGGATTTTAACTATGGCTACACCTTC
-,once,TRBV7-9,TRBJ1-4,CASSLEGGEKLFF,TGTGCCAGCAGCTTGGAGGGCGGTGAAAAACTGTTTTTT
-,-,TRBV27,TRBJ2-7,CASSRTVTYEQYF,TGTGCCAGCAGCAGGACAGTCACCTACGAGCAGTACTTC
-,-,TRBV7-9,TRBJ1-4,CASSAWGGTNEKLFF,TGTGCCAGCAGCGCATGGGGGGGAACTAATGAAAAACTGTTTTTT
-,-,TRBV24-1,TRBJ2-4,CATSMGRGAKNIQYF,TGTGCCACCAGTATGGGCAGGGGTGCCAAAAACATTCAGTACTTC
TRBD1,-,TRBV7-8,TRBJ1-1,CASTATGQGRTEAFF,TGTGCCAGCACTGCTACGGGACAGGGACGAACTGAAGCTTTCTTT
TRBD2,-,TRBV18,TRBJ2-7,CASSVGLAEVGEQYF,TGTGCCAGCTCAGTCGGACTAGCGGAGGTGGGCGAGCAGTACTTC
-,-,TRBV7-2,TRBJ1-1,CASSQQENTEAFF,TGTGCCAGCAGCCAGCAGGAGAACACTGAAGCTTTCTTT
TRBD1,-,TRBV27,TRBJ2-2,CASSFGQVETGELFF,TGTGCCAGCAGTTTCGGACAGGTCGAGACCGGGGAGCTGTTTTTT